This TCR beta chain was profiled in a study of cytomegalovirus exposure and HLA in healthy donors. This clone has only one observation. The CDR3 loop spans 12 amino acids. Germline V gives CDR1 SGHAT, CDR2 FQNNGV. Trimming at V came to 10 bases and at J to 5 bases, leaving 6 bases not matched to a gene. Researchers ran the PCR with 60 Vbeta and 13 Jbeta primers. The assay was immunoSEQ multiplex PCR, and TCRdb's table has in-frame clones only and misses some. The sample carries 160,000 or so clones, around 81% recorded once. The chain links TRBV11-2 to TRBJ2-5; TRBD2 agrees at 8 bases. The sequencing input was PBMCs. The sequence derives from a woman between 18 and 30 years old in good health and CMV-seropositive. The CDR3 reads CATGGAKETQYF. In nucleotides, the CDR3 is TGTGCCACCGGGGGGGCCAAGGAGACCCAGTACTTC. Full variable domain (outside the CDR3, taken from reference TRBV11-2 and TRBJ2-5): EAGVAQSPRYKIIEKRQSVAFWCNPISGHATLYWYQQILGQGPKLLIQFQNNGVVDDSQLPKDRFSAERLKGVDSTLKIQPAKLEDSAVYLCATGGAKETQYFGPGTRLLVL.